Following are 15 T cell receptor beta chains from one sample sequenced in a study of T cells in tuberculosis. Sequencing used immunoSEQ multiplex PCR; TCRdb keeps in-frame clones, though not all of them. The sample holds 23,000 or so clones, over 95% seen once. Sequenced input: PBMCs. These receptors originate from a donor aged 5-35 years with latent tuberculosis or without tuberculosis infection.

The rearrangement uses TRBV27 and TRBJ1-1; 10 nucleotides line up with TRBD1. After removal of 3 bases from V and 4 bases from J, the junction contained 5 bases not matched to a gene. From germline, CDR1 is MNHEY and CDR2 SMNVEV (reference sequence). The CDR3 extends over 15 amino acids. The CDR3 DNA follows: TGTGCCAGCAGTTTCTCCGGGACAGGGGCCACTGAAGCTTTCTTT. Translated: CASSFSGTGATEAFF.

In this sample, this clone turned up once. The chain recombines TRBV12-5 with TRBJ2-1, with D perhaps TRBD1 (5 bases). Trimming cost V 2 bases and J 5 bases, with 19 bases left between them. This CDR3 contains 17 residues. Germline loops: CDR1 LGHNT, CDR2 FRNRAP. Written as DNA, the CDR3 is TGTGCTAGTGGTTTGCGAGTAGCCCCCACAGGTAACAATGAGCAGTTCTTC. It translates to CASGLRVAPTGNNEQFF.

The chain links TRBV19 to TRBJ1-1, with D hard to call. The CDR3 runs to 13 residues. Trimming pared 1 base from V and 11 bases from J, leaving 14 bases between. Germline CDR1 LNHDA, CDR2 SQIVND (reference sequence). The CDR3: CASSIVGDSMAFF. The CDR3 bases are TGTGCCAGTAGTATAGTTGGAGATTCGATGGCTTTCTTT. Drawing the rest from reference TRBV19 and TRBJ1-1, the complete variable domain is DGGITQSPKYLFRKEGQNVTLSCEQNLNHDAMYWYRQDPGQGLRLIYYSQIVNDFQKGDIAEGYSVSREKKESFPLTVTSAQKNPTAFYLCASSIVGDSMAFFGQGTRLTVV.

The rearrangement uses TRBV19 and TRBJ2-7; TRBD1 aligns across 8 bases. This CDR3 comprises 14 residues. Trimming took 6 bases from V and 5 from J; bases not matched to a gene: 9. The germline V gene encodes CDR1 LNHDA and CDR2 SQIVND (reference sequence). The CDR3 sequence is CASSMDRVTDEQYF. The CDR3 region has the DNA TGTGCCAGTAGCATGGACAGGGTAACCGACGAGCAGTACTTC. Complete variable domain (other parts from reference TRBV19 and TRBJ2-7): DGGITQSPKYLFRKEGQNVTLSCEQNLNHDAMYWYRQDPGQGLRLIYYSQIVNDFQKGDIAEGYSVSREKKESFPLTVTSAQKNPTAFYLCASSMDRVTDEQYFGPGTRLTVT.

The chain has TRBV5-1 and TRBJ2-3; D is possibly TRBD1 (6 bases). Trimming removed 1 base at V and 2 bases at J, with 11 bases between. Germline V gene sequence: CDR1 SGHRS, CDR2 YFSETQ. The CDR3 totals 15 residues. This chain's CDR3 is CASSLSGAATDTQYF. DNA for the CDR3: TGCGCCAGCAGCTTGTCAGGGGCCGCCACAGATACGCAGTATTTT.

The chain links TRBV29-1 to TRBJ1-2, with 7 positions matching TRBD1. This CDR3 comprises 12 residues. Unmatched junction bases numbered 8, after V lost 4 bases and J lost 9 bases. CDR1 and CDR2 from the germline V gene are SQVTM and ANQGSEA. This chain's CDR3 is CSVVLRQGSYTF. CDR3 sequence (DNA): TGCAGCGTTGTCCTAAGACAGGGCAGCTACACCTTC.

CDR3 DNA sequence: TGTGCCAGCAGCAAAGACGGGCCTTCAGGGGGGCGGGATGAAAAACTGTTTTTT. This sequence encodes CASSKDGPSGGRDEKLFF. The chain carries TRBV21-1 and TRBJ1-4; the DNA was not compared with TRBD1, the D call given in the table. TRBV21-1 is marked as a pseudogene. CDR3 length: 18 amino acids.

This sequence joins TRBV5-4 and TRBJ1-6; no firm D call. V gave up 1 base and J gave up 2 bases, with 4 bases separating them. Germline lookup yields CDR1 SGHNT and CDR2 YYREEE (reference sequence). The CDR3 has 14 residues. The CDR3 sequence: CASSLSAYNSPLHF. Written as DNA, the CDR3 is TGTGCCAGCAGCTTGTCTGCCTATAATTCACCCCTCCACTTT.

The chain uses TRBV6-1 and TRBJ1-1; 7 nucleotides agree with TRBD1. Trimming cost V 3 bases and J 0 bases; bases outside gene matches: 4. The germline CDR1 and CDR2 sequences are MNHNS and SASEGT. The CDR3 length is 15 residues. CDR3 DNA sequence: TGTGCCAGCAGTGAGCCCGGGACAGTGAACACTGAAGCTTTCTTT. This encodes CASSEPGTVNTEAFF.

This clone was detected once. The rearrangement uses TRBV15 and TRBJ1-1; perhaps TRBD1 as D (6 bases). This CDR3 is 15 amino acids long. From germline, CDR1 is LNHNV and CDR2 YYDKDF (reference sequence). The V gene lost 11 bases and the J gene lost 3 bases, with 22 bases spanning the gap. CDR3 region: CAAAPRGGTDTEAFF. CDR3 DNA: TGTGCCGCGGCGCCAAGGGGGGGGACGGACACTGAAGCTTTCTTT.

The CDR3 bases are TGTGCCAGCAGCGCTTCGGGACAGGATTCAGATACGCAGTATTTT. Its translation: CASSASGQDSDTQYF. This sequence joins TRBV9 and TRBJ2-3, with 8 bases lining up with TRBD1. V was clipped by 3 bases and J by 4 bases; unmatched bases: 7. Germline V gene data show CDR1 as SGDLS and CDR2 as YYNGEE. The CDR3 is 15 amino acids.

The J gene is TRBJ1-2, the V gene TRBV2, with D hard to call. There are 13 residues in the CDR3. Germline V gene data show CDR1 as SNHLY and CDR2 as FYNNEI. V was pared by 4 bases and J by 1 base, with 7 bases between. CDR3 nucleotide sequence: TGTGCCAGCAGTGGGAGTGATAACTATGGCTACACCTTC. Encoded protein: CASSGSDNYGYTF.

The CDR3 loop is CAISGSIAGGRTDTQYF. DNA for the CDR3: TGTGCCATCAGTGGATCCATAGCGGGGGGGCGGACAGATACGCAGTATTTT. The chain links TRBV10-3 to TRBJ2-3; 11 nucleotides match TRBD2. Germline CDR1 and CDR2: ENHRY and SYGVKD. Unmatched junction bases numbered 9, after V lost 4 bases and J lost 3 bases. The CDR3 is 17 residues long.

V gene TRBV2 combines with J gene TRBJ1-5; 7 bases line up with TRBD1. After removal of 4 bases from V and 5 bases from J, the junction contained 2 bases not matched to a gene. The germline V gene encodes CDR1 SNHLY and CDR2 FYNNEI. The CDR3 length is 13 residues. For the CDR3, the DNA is TGTGCCAGCAGTGGACAGGGTTATCAGCCCCAGCATTTT. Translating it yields CASSGQGYQPQHF.

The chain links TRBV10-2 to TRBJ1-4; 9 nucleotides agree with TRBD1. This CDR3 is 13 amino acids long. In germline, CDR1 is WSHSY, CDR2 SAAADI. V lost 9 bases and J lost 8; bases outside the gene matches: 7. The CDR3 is CASIQGAGEKLFF. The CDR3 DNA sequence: TGCGCCAGTATACAGGGGGCGGGGGAAAAACTGTTTTTT.